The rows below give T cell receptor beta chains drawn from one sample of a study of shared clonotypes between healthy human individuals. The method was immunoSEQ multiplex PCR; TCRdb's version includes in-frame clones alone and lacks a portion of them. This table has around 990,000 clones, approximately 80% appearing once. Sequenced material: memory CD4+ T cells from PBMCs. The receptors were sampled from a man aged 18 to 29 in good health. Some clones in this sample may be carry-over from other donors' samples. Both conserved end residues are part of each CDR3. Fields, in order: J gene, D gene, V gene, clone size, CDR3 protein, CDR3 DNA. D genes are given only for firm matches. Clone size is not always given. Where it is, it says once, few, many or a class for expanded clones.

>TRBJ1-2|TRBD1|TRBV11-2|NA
CASSMGQGAARRINYGYTF
TGTGCCAGCAGCATGGGACAGGGGGCGGCCCGAAGGATTAACTATGGCTACACCTTC
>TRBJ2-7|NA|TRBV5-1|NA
CASTNPGAGSYEQYF
TGCGCCAGCACCAACCCGGGGGCAGGGTCCTACGAGCAGTACTTC
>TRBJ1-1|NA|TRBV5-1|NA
CASSLQRTAGTEAFF
TGCGCCAGCAGCTTGCAGCGGACCGCCGGCACCGAAGCTTTCTTT
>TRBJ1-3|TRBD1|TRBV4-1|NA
CASSQDPQGSLGNTIYF
TGCGCCAGCAGCCAAGACCCACAGGGGAGCTTGGGAAACACCATATATTTT
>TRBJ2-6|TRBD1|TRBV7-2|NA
CASSSAGTGGSGANVLTF
TGTGCCAGCAGCTCCGCCGGGACAGGGGGAAGTGGGGCCAACGTCCTGACTTTC
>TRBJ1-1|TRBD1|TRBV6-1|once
CASSADRATEAFF
TGTGCCAGCAGTGCGGACAGGGCCACTGAAGCTTTCTTT
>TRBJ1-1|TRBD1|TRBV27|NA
CASSLNPPDRRGRWAFF
TGTGCCAGCAGTTTAAACCCCCCCGATAGGAGGGGGCGCTGGGCTTTCTTT
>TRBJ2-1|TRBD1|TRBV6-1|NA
CASSEGDRDYNEQFF
TGTGCCAGCAGTGAGGGGGACAGAGACTACAATGAGCAGTTCTTC
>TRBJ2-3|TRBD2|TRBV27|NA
CASSLGSGRRTDTQYF
TGTGCCAGCAGTCTAGGGAGCGGGAGGCGCACAGATACGCAGTATTTT
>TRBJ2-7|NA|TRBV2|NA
CASSDVNTKQYF
TGTGCCAGCAGTGACGTGAACACTAAGCAGTACTTC
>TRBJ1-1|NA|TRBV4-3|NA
CASSQGAGATNTEAFF
TGCGCCAGCAGCCAAGGTGCAGGGGCCACCAACACTGAAGCTTTCTTT
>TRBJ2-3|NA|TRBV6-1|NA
CASSVSVSTSLNTQYF
TGTGCCAGCAGTGTTAGTGTCTCCACTTCCTTGAATACGCAGTATTTT
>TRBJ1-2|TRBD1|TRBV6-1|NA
CASRTFFWDSYGYTF
TGTGCCAGCAGGACTTTTTTCTGGGACAGCTATGGCTACACCTTC
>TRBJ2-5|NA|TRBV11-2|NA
CASSLKGETQYF
TGTGCCAGCAGCTTAAAAGGAGAGACCCAGTACTTC
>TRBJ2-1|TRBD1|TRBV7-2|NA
CASSPGQGYYNEQFF
TGTGCCAGCAGCCCGGGACAGGGTTATTACAATGAGCAGTTCTTC
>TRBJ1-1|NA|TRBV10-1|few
CASSVVRGGTEAFF
TGCGCCAGCAGTGTTGTCAGGGGCGGCACTGAAGCTTTCTTT
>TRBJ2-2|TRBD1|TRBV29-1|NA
CSVGTGQGWTGELFF
TGCAGCGTGGGGACAGGGCAAGGGTGGACCGGGGAGCTGTTTTTT
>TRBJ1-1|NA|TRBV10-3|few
CAISSTAREAFF
TGTGCCATCAGCTCCACTGCGCGTGAAGCTTTCTTT
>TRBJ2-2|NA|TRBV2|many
CASSARRADTGELFF
TGTGCCAGCAGTGCTCGCAGGGCAGACACCGGGGAGCTGTTTTTT
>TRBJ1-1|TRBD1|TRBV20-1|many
CSAQDRVRAFF
TGCAGTGCTCAGGACAGGGTTCGGGCTTTCTTT
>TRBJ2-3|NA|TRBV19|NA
CATSEYAGVGTDTQYF
TGTGCCACCTCAGAGTATGCCGGGGTGGGCACAGATACGCAGTATTTT
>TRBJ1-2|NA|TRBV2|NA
CASSEHQSGYTF
TGTGCCAGCAGTGAACATCAGAGTGGCTACACCTTC
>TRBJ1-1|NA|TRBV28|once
CASSELTALDTEAFF
TGTGCCAGCAGTGAACTGACAGCGCTAGACACTGAAGCTTTCTTT
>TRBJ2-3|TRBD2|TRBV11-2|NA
CASSSTWGLADTQYF
TGTGCCAGCAGCTCTACCTGGGGACTAGCAGATACGCAGTATTTT
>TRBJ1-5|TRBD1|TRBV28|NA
CASSSDRVTQPQHF
TGTGCCAGCAGTTCAGACAGGGTCACCCAGCCCCAGCATTTT
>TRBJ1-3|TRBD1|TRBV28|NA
CASSYGRGQVGRNTIYF
TGTGCCAGCAGTTACGGCCGGGGACAGGTTGGGCGAAACACCATATATTTT
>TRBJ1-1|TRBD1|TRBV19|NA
CASSTQYRGTEAFF
TGTGCCAGTAGTACCCAATACAGGGGCACTGAAGCTTTCTTT
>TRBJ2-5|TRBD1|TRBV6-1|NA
CASSGQGGETQYF
TGTGCCAGCAGTGGACAGGGTGGAGAGACCCAGTACTTC
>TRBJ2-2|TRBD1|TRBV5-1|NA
CASSLLGQGTNTGELFF
TGCGCCAGCAGCTTACTTGGACAGGGGACGAACACCGGGGAGCTGTTTTTT
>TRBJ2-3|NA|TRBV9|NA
CASSARQVANVDTQYF
TGTGCCAGCAGCGCCCGACAGGTGGCCAACGTGGATACGCAGTATTTT
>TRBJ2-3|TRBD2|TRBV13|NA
CASSLRGGLRQYTDTQYF
TGTGCCAGCAGCTTAAGGGGAGGGCTCCGACAGTACACAGATACGCAGTATTTT
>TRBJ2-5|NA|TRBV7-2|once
CASSLQQGKETQYF
TGTGCCAGCAGCTTACAACAGGGAAAAGAGACCCAGTACTTC
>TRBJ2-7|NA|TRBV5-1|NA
CASVLQSGSYEQYF
TGCGCCAGTGTCTTACAGTCAGGATCCTACGAGCAGTACTTC